This T cell receptor beta chain was retrieved from a study of post-analysis software for immune sequencing data. In the study overall: Relapsing-remitting, secondary progressive and progressive-relapsing courses of multiple sclerosis were included. Study results and caveats: The normalized Chao1 diversity of multiple sclerosis patients was significantly lower than that of controls. Five TRBV segments occurring more often in patients than controls included TRBV5-6, TRBV5-1 and TRBV20-1. Strong co-clustering by F measure was seen for same-batch samples.

The CDR3 contains 16 residues. CDR1 is SGHDT and CDR2 is YYEEEE in the germline V gene. The germline V and J ends were trimmed by 0 bases and 0 bases, with 11 bases remaining between them. As to this clonotype: What it binds is unknown.

Each TCR beta cDNA library carried unique molecular identifiers. There were about 1 to 10 million T cells, and about 500,000 cDNA molecules came from them. MiXCR was run by TCRdb on the PCR reads, yielding one entry per CDR3 protein. Among roughly 800,000 distinct CDR3 sequences listed, roughly 50% were seen once. The clonotype originates from a girl between 5 and 17 years old with multiple sclerosis. The sample was blood. V usage is TRBV5-6 and J usage is TRBJ2-3, with TRBD1 as a possible D gene (5 bases). The CDR3: CASSLAPGISTDTQYF. DNA for the CDR3: TGTGCCAGCAGCTTGGCCCCAGGGATTAGCACAGATACGCAGTATTTT.